This paragraph covers one T cell receptor beta chain sequence. The antigen it recognizes is unknown. There are no base qualities to consult, and no much larger clone falls within one base. One collaborating source in Seattle enrolled patients during active infection and followed them longitudinally through the course of disease. Each collaborating institution followed its own protocols to collect whole blood in K2EDTA tubes. For TCRbeta analysis, collaborator samples were shipped as frozen whole blood, as isolated PBMCs, or as DNA extracted from either sample type. Trimming costs V 6 bases and J 8 bases, and their ends lie 16 bases apart. From the cysteine up to the phenylalanine, the CDR3 has a length of 13 residues. The kept DNA is CDR3 alone, 39 bases in frame from the first base. TCRbeta CDR3 regions were amplified from genomic DNA using the immunoSEQ Assay, a bias-controlled multiplex PCR. The authors' analysis ran thus. The number of nucleated cells in each sample was estimated from the amplification of reference gene primers within the assay. Sequence reads were collapsed and filtered to measure the absolute abundance of every unique TCRbeta CDR3 rearrangement. For each sample, productive Simpson clonality was calculated as the square root of Simpson's diversity index over productive rearrangements. In its TCRdb copy, this immuneACCESS table keeps in-frame sequences only and misses some clones. Where compared with another copy, unresolved V genes explain less than half of these, and the others have no known cause. The V and J calls and the clone size are those of that table, but D and trimming were determined from the DNA. In all, the sample holds 400,000 to 450,000 clones, and 88% of those were seen once. The ten largest clones add up to over 10% of the sample.

The data were obtained in a study of blood T cell repertoires in COVID-19 (dated by TCRdb to the early 2020s). Concerning the study at large: The collaborator samples originated in the United States, Italy and Spain and spanned the acute and convalescent phases of COVID-19. Where available, HLA class I and class II types were obtained from metadata supplied by the sample provider rather than from assay-based typing. The prospective study material was composed of cDNA or gDNA derived from T cells, B-cell-depleted T cells, or PBMCs. A freely available public database, intended as a resource for researchers studying the immune response to SARS-CoV-2, is where the repertoires were released. Deeply sampled blood TCRbeta repertoires from subjects exposed to, actively infected with, or recovered from COVID-19 were included in the dataset. The samples were drawn from the first 160 participants of the ongoing ImmuneRACE study and from 950 to 1,500 subjects provided by 6 global collaborators. Sample metadata almost always included a de-identified subject ID, COVID-19 status, age in years and sex. What the authors observed across the whole study: The quantity of clinical and demographic metadata differed by source and by participant and was supplied without curation.

Material: peripheral blood. The clonotype was recovered from a woman in her forties or fifties with COVID-19, enrolled during active disease. The rearrangement joined TRBV12-3 or TRBV12-4 to TRBJ1-2; a tentative D call is TRBD1 (5 bases match). The DNA sequence is TGTGCCAGCAGCGCCGACAGTTTTCGAGGCTACACCTTC. Translated, this gives CASSADSFRGYTF.